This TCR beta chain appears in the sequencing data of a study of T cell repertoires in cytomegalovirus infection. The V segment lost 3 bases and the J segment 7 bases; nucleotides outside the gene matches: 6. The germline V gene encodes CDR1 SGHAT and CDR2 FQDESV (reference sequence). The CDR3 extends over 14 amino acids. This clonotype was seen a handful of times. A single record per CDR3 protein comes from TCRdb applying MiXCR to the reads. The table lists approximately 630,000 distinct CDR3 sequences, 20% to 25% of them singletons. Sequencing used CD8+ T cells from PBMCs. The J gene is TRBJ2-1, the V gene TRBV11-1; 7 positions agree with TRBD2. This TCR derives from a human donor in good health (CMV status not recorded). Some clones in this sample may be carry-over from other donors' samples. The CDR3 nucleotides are TGTGCCAGCAGCTTCGGAGATAGCGGGAATGAGCAGTTCTTC. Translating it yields CASSFGDSGNEQFF.